This T cell receptor (beta chain) originates from a study of cytomegalovirus exposure and HLA in healthy donors (TCRdb year 2017). Looking at the study overall: In an earlier analysis of 450 to 750 of the donors, about 260 Gb of sequence data and about 110 million unique TCR beta sequences from about 179 million T cells were reported. An early release covering 550 to 650 HLA-typed donors comprised roughly 300 gigabases of sequencing data and tens of millions of unique TCR sequences. Because of strong linkage in the cohort, roughly five DR-DQ haplotypes were treated as single units for association and clustering. The T cell repertoires of 666 subjects were profiled by immunosequencing and related to cytomegalovirus serostatus. The genetic ancestry cluster associated with self-reported Caucasian donors included 81% of the 300 to 400 genotyped donors. Among almost 400 genotyped donors of the cohort, an average of approximately 250,000 unique TCR beta nucleotide sequences were sequenced per donor, roughly a sixth of them non-productive. To study patterns of TCR occurrence, a later analysis re-analyzed previously published TCR beta repertoires from around 700 donors and added high-resolution HLA genotyping. All discovery cohort repertoires had been generated on a single sequencing platform. To predict cytomegalovirus infection status, the study brought together high-throughput TCR immunosequencing, statistical association of individual TCRs with disease status, and machine learning. The number of donors typed differed by locus, with 629-630 for A, B, C, DRB1 and DQB1, around 560 for DQA1, under 610 for DPA1, and around 430 for DPB1. The study aimed to test whether signatures of past pathogen exposure could be identified by cataloging public T cell receptors. The later analysis used no new phenotypic data to find candidate immune exposures, relying instead on TCR beta sequences and their occurrence across donors. In a later genetic analysis, genome-wide SNP genotypes for about 65% of the 666 donors were used, and that subset was treated as a discovery cohort. HLA typing covered class I and class II loci at four-digit resolution. An earlier analysis of 587 of the donors used high-throughput TCR beta sequencing to judge whether each TCR beta V gene segment behaved as functional or pseudogenic. A separate validation cohort of about 110 different subjects was used in addition to the 666-subject first cohort. Donor age, sex, ethnicity and CMV serostatus were compiled alongside the repertoire data. The full study reports these points: A few of the identified cytomegalovirus-associated TCR beta chains were confirmed in vitro to be specific for cytomegalovirus antigens. This cohort had only TCR beta chains sequenced, and the lack of alpha or paired-chain data limited which features could be detected. While some public TCRs were present in many individuals, most TCR sequences turned up only very rarely across donors. A further reported finding was that TCR beta sequences accurately predicted the HLA-A and HLA-B alleles for most subjects in the first cohort. In a later analysis, several top co-occurrence clusters were reported to appear linked to parvovirus B19, influenza, CMV and Epstein-Barr virus. Most CMV-associated TCR beta chains appeared to be HLA-restricted in a later analysis, and the HLA associations seemed to be driven largely by CMV exposure. A later genetic analysis reported fewer N-insertions in productive TCRs among donors in an Asian-associated ancestry cluster than the roughly 700-donor mean. The only immune exposure information available for the cohort was CMV serostatus. The study listed 170 or so TCR beta chains as associated with cytomegalovirus. In both the original and validation cohorts, the classifier was reported to diagnose cytomegalovirus status with high specificity and sensitivity. A later genetic analysis associated a missense DCLRE1C variant with V-gene and J-gene trimming of TCR beta chains, and an independent cohort replicated the association. The earlier analysis of fewer than 750 of the donors excluded 15 to 20 rarely observed V segments, including chromosome 9 orphons, because counts were too low. A later analysis associated 16,951 TCR beta sequences with specific HLA alleles at a false discovery rate of 0.05. The presence/absence analyses assumed that sequencing depth was roughly uniform across donors, and that assumption may not be true. Broadly in line with IMGT annotations, most TCR beta V segments showed up in productive rearrangements about 87% or about 30% of the time in an earlier analysis of several hundred of the donors. The authors suggested that the approach could potentially be extended to other disease states and immunological phenotypes. Linkage disequilibrium might explain the correlated functional status among segregating V segments, but an unknown experimental factor could not be ruled out. Assigning TCR associations to individual alleles was difficult when HLA alleles, especially DR and DQ, strongly co-occurred. A cluster of highly shared sequence variants was judged likely to represent a technical artifact of the sequencing pipeline. HLA typing was unavailable for some donors at each locus, so association tests used only the typed subset. In a later analysis, TCR association rates were found to vary across HLA loci, with the most associated TCRs seen for DRB1 alleles and the fewest for HLA-C alleles. Some IMGT-functional V segments, including TRBV6-2 and TRBV6-3, could not be distinguished by the 87-base-pair reads and were therefore excluded. In a later analysis, HLA-associated TCR beta chains were found to be more clonally expanded and to have lower generation probabilities than equally common non-associated chains.

The germline V gene (reference sequence) gives CDR1 as GTSNPN and CDR2 as SVGIG. The cysteine opens and the phenylalanine closes a CDR3 of 13 amino acids. Only the CDR3 DNA stays, 39 bases, in frame from base 1. V is cut by 0 bases and J by 4 bases, and the space between the germline ends is 8 bases. Preparation of the library involved the immunoSEQ multiplex PCR assay. A mixture of 60 forward primers for TCR Vbeta segments and 13 reverse primers for TCR Jbeta segments was used in the multiplex PCR. Amplification of the CDR3 region of rearranged TCR beta genes was performed with a multiplex PCR assay on genomic DNA. The Illumina HiSeq System was used to sequence the amplified TCR beta libraries as 87-base-pair reads. As for the authors' bioinformatics: A later analysis counted about 80 million unique TCR beta chains across the 666 repertoires, and approximately 11 million of these chains were shared by at least two donors. Raw reads were error-corrected and collapsed into unique sequences by a nearest-neighbor algorithm in which closely related sequences were merged to remove PCR and sequencing errors. V, D and J gene segments were assigned by aligning CDR3 sequences to IMGT reference sequences. For a sequence to be retained, a match of at least six nucleotides was required to both a V gene segment and a J gene segment. A rearrangement counted as productive if the CDR3 had no stop codons and remained in frame with V and J, and every other rearrangement counted as non-productive. CDR3 was defined according to IMGT convention as the region running from the second conserved V-encoded cysteine to the conserved J-encoded phenylalanine. In an earlier analysis of some 550 of the donors, sequences lacking an unambiguous match to a single V gene segment were excluded. An earlier analysis of just under 600 of the donors called V segments functional above 56.7% productive rearrangements and segregating when the between-donor standard deviation exceeded 5%. A statistical classification framework was developed to diagnose cytomegalovirus status using the catalog of TCR beta chain sequences. A later analysis assigned V and J genes by comparing TCR nucleotide sequences with IMGT/GENE-DB human TR gene sequences. In a later analysis, CDR3 sequences and most-parsimonious VDJ recombination scenarios were assigned using the TCRdist pipeline. In a later analysis, each TCR beta chain was defined by its CDR3 amino acid sequence together with its V-gene family, and reads without a unique V-gene family were excluded. In a later analysis, 450 to 600 highly shared, low-generation-probability nucleotide sequences were removed to address suspected cross-contamination and a sequencing artifact. For each public chain, a later analysis derived a clonal expansion index from normalized ranks of inferred template counts within each repertoire. A later analysis computed generation probabilities with a VDJ recombination model fitted to out-of-frame rearrangements, and checked the results against IGoR. A later analysis scored TCR-TCR, TCR-HLA and TCR-CMV co-occurrence with hypergeometric tests, applying a repertoire-size bias correction to TCR pairs. False discovery rates were estimated in a later analysis by permuting HLA or CMV assignments 20 times. In a later analysis, co-occurring TCRs were grouped with DBSCAN, and TCRdist sequence similarity was added when clustering was performed within HLA-allele-positive subsets. Repertoires with fewer than 30,000 or more than 120,000 public chains were left out of co-occurrence clustering, as were roughly five repertoires with anomalous nucleotide sharing. The table comes from immuneACCESS by way of TCRdb, which keeps in-frame sequences with V and J called. Part of the clones is missing from these tables; in studies checked, under half for an unresolved V gene and the rest for unknown reasons. That table supplies the V and J calls and clone size; D and trimming were determined from the DNA. In this sample the table shows around 160,000 clones, 70% to 80% of which occur a single time. The ten largest make up around 13% of the sample.

The cohort consisted of 600 to 750 healthy bone marrow donors. At the time of sampling, all cohort members were nominally healthy, though unrecorded immune exposures were likely present. The donor tested CMV seropositive and was one of the 289 seropositive cohort members. A peripheral blood sample was provided by each donor, and peripheral blood mononuclear cells were used for TCR beta sequencing. Genomic DNA extraction from the blood cell samples was performed with the Qiagen DNeasy Blood Extraction Kit. As for this clone: Which antigen it targets is not known. No per-base quality is available; no much larger clone lies one base away.

This clonotype was sampled from a man aged 40-50 years in good health and CMV-seropositive. Sequenced material: PBMCs. The chain uses TRBV30 and TRBJ2-3; the D gene is perhaps TRBD2, from 6 matching bases. The CDR3 in this case is CAWSVLAADTQYF. The DNA sequence is TGTGCCTGGAGTGTACTAGCCGCAGATACGCAGTATTTT.